The 3 T cell receptor beta chains below come from one sample, sequenced in a study of Ad26.COV2.S vaccination and SARS-CoV-2 variants. Treatment: approximately 18 received Ad26.COV2.S at low or high dose, single or two shots; 5 received placebo; per-sample allocation not given. Specimens were obtained on day 63 following the first vaccine or placebo injection. Libraries were prepared by immunoSEQ multiplex PCR; TCRdb keeps only in-frame clonotypes and omits some of them. The data hold hundreds of thousands of clones, with 89% observed a single time. Sequencing was performed on peripheral blood, taken in a trial of Ad26.COV2.S vaccine versus placebo. The origin of the receptors is a person aged 18-65 years who received the Ad26.COV2.S COVID-19 vaccine or a placebo.

This chain links TRBV7-9 with TRBJ2-7; 7 bases align to TRBD2. J gave up 4 bases and V 4 bases, and 7 bases lay outside the gene matches. The CDR3 runs to 14 residues. Germline lookup yields CDR1 SEHNR and CDR2 FQNEAQ (reference sequence). The CDR3 sequence: CASSSKREWYEQYF. In DNA, the CDR3 is TGTGCCAGCAGCTCTAAGCGGGAATGGTACGAGCAGTACTTC.

V is TRBV18 and J is TRBJ1-5; TRBD1 aligns across 7 bases. Trimming removed 5 bases from V and 1 base from J; junction bases left unmatched: 8. This CDR3 is built from 16 residues. CDR1 KGHSH and CDR2 LQKENI come from the germline V gene. The CDR3 loop is CASSAQGPRSNQPQHF. DNA of the CDR3: TGTGCCAGCTCAGCACAGGGGCCTAGGAGCAATCAGCCCCAGCATTTT.

The chain links TRBV19 to TRBJ2-6; 8 bases fit TRBD1. The junction had 3 bases not matched to a gene; V was cut back by 4 bases and J by 4 bases. The CDR3 sequence is 15 residues long. Germline V gives CDR1 LNHDA, CDR2 SQIVND (reference sequence). The CDR3 here is CASSRTGYGANVLTF. The DNA for the CDR3 is TGTGCCAGTAGTAGGACAGGGTACGGGGCCAACGTCCTGACTTTC. Full variable domain (rest looked up from reference TRBV19 and TRBJ2-6): DGGITQSPKYLFRKEGQNVTLSCEQNLNHDAMYWYRQDPGQGLRLIYYSQIVNDFQKGDIAEGYSVSREKKESFPLTVTSAQKNPTAFYLCASSRTGYGANVLTFGAGSRLTVL.